One and the same sample provided the 25 T cell receptor beta chains below, sequenced in a study of CD8 T cells in Susac syndrome. Random hexamers were used to reverse transcribe an amount of about 0.45 to 1 ug RNA. TCRdb recomputed calls from the immunoSEQ multiplex PCR reads with MiXCR, one row per CDR3 protein. The sample lists over 300,000 distinct CDR3 sequences, about 90% occurring once. Sequenced input: CD4+ T cells from PBMCs. The receptor set was obtained from a human donor with multiple sclerosis.

The chain combines TRBV21-1 with TRBJ2-3; TRBD1 is taken as the D call from the table, unchecked against the DNA. TRBV21-1 is a known pseudogene. The CDR3 spans 20 residues. CDR3 coding DNA: TGTGCCAGCAGGGCCGAGGAAGGGCGGCCCCAACCCACTTACACAGATACGCAGTATTTT. It translates to CASRAEEGRPQPTYTDTQYF.

The chain joins TRBV4-1 to TRBJ2-5, with TRBD1 matching 9 bases. The CDR3 extends over 14 amino acids. The germline V gene has CDR1 MGHRA and CDR2 YSYEKL. V was pared by 2 bases and J by 9 bases, with 7 bases of the junction left unmatched. The chain's CDR3 is CASSQPTGGTPQYF. For the CDR3, the DNA is TGCGCCAGCAGCCAACCGACAGGGGGTACCCCCCAGTACTTC.

The chain couples TRBV7-2 to TRBJ2-3; 9 positions agree with TRBD2. This CDR3 is 14 amino acids long. V lost 1 base and J lost 5; bases outside the gene matches: 1. From germline, CDR1 is SGHTA and CDR2 FQGNSA. The CDR3 protein is CASSLVAGEDTQYF. The CDR3 DNA sequence: TGTGCCAGCAGCTTAGTAGCGGGGGAAGATACGCAGTATTTT.

This clonotype was counted once. The rearrangement uses TRBV7-9 and TRBJ2-1, with D possibly TRBD1 on 5 matching bases. The CDR3 runs to 15 residues. V was cut by 5 bases and J by 6 bases, with 17 bases left in between. The V gene's germline CDR1 is SEHNR and CDR2 FQNEAQ (reference sequence). The CDR3 here is CASSPRQGERNEQFF. The CDR3 DNA follows: TGTGCCAGCAGCCCTCGGCAGGGCGAACGCAATGAGCAGTTCTTC.

This chain connects TRBV5-8 to TRBJ2-5; 8 nucleotides agree with TRBD2. After removal of 9 bases from V and 3 bases from J, the junction contained 13 bases not matched to a gene. Germline CDR1 SGHTS, CDR2 YDEGEE. CDR3 length: 15 residues. This CDR3 reads CATNGRAMRKETQYF. DNA for the CDR3: TGTGCCACTAACGGGAGGGCCATGAGGAAAGAGACCCAGTACTTC.

The chain recombines TRBV10-1 with TRBJ2-5, with 8 bases that match TRBD2. V was pared by 5 bases and J by 4 bases, with 6 bases of the junction left unmatched. Germline values: CDR1 WNHNN, CDR2 SYGVQD (reference sequence). This CDR3 has 14 amino acids. CDR3 DNA: TGCGCCAGCAGTCCGGGACTAGGGAGAGAGACCCAGTACTTC. The encoded protein is CASSPGLGRETQYF.

The table lists this clonotype with a count of one. The J gene is TRBJ2-1, the V gene TRBV12-3 or TRBV12-4; D uncertain. This CDR3 has 15 amino acids. Trimming shortened V by 6 bases and J by 4 bases, and 16 bases separated the two germline ends. CDR3 DNA: TGTGCCAGCAGCCCTTCGGTAGTGAGGTACAATGAGCAGTTCTTC. Translated, it gives CASSPSVVRYNEQFF.

This clonotype was counted between two and nine times. The V call is TRBV19, the J call TRBJ1-2, with 7 bases aligning to TRBD1. CDR3 length equals 14 residues. Looked up from germline, CDR1 is LNHDA and CDR2 is SQIVND (reference sequence). Trimming removed 5 bases from V and 2 bases from J; junction bases left unmatched: 5. CDR3 in DNA: TGTGCCAGTAGTCGACAGGGAACAAACTATGGCTACACCTTC. Protein sequence: CASSRQGTNYGYTF.

The V and J genes are TRBV30 and TRBJ2-1, with D uncertain. Per the germline V gene, CDR1 is GTSNPN and CDR2 is SVGIG (reference sequence). V gave up 1 base and J gave up 10 bases, with 11 bases separating them. This CDR3 is built from 12 residues. CDR3: CAWSGMGPEQFF. The CDR3 bases are TGTGCCTGGAGTGGGATGGGCCCCGAGCAGTTCTTC. The complete variable domain, with remaining parts taken from reference TRBV30 and TRBJ2-1, reads SQTIHQWPATLVQPVGSPLSLECTVEGTSNPNLYWYRQAAGRGLQLLFYSVGIGQISSEVPQNLSASRPQDRQFILSSKKLLLSDSGFYLCAWSGMGPEQFFGPGTRLTVL.

The J gene is TRBJ2-5, the V gene TRBV5-4, with TRBD1 matching 7 bases. The CDR3 runs to 13 residues. The trim removed 4 bases at V and 4 bases at J, leaving 4 bases unmatched. Germline V lookup: CDR1 SGHNT, CDR2 YYREEE (reference sequence). The CDR3 nucleotides read TGTGCCAGCAGCGCACAGGGGAGAGAGACCCAGTACTTC. This encodes CASSAQGRETQYF.

This clonotype occurred once. The chain combines TRBV30 with TRBJ1-2; 10 bases align to TRBD1. CDR1 and CDR2 from the germline V gene are GTSNPN and SVGIG (reference sequence). The CDR3 runs 14 residues. Trimming removed 6 bases from V and 5 bases from J; junction bases left unmatched: 9. The CDR3 region is CACKGTGVWYGYTF. The CDR3 region has the DNA TGTGCCTGTAAGGGGACAGGGGTTTGGTATGGCTACACCTTC.

This clonotype was picked up one time. The chain recombines TRBV20-1 with TRBJ2-5; D is possibly TRBD2 (6 bases). Germline V CDR1 and CDR2: DFQATT, SNEGSKA (reference sequence). V shed 5 bases and J shed 1 base, with 11 bases lying between them. The CDR3 is 13 residues long. The CDR3 here is CSAPPGAQETQYF. The CDR3 DNA sequence: TGCAGTGCTCCTCCGGGAGCCCAAGAGACCCAGTACTTC.

The chain combines TRBV12-3 or TRBV12-4 with TRBJ2-4; D gene uncertain. V gave up 5 bases and J gave up 0 bases, with 11 bases separating them. This CDR3 spans 15 amino acids. CDR3 nucleotides: TGTGCCAGCAGTCAAGGCGACTTAGCCAAAAACATTCAGTACTTC. Amino acid sequence: CASSQGDLAKNIQYF.

CDR3 in amino acids: CASKIEPWNTGELFF. DNA of the CDR3: TGTGCCTCGAAAATAGAGCCCTGGAACACCGGGGAGCTGTTTTTT. The rearrangement uses TRBV30 and TRBJ2-2; no firm D call. The V end lost 7 bases, the J end lost 1 base, and 16 bases lay between the germline ends. The CDR3 is 15 amino acids. Germline CDR1 reads GTSNPN; CDR2 reads SVGIG (reference sequence).

The chain is built from TRBV6-1 and TRBJ1-4, with 11 bases that match TRBD1. The CDR3 covers 17 residues. Losses at the gene ends were 3 bases for V and 5 bases for J; bases not matched to a gene: 8. The germline V gene has CDR1 MNHNS and CDR2 SASEGT. The CDR3 region has the DNA TGTGCCAGCAGTGATCCCTTGGGACAGGGGGGGAATGAAAAACTGTTTTTT. This gives the protein CASSDPLGQGGNEKLFF.

The chain employs TRBV30 and TRBJ2-1; 8 bases are a match to TRBD2. The V segment lost 3 bases and the J segment 9 bases; nucleotides outside the gene matches: 22. This CDR3 region has 18 residues. Germline V gene lookup returns CDR1 GTSNPN and CDR2 SVGIG (reference sequence). This CDR3 reads CAWSANRAGRGGLGEQFF. The CDR3 nucleotides read TGTGCCTGGAGCGCTAATAGAGCGGGACGGGGGGGCCTGGGTGAGCAGTTCTTC.

This clonotype was counted once. CDR3: CASSSEGAGQPQHF. DNA of the CDR3: TGTGCCAGCAGTTCCGAGGGGGCTGGTCAGCCCCAGCATTTT. The rearrangement links TRBV6-6 to TRBJ1-5; 7 bases align to TRBD1. The length of the CDR3 is 14 residues. Germline V gene lookup returns CDR1 MNHNY and CDR2 SVGAGI (reference sequence). V lost 4 bases to trimming and J lost 6 bases; unmatched junction nucleotides: 6.

The chain uses TRBV2 and TRBJ1-2; TRBD1 matches 9 bases. CDR1 is SNHLY and CDR2 is FYNNEI in the germline V gene. J lost 2 bases, V lost 5 bases, and 9 bases had no gene match. This CDR3 has 16 amino acids. The CDR3 DNA sequence: TGTGCCAGCAGTCCGGGACAGGGAAGAGAGAACTATGGCTACACCTTC. Translation: CASSPGQGRENYGYTF.

The chain combines TRBV28 with TRBJ1-1; 8 positions match TRBD1. V shed 5 bases and J 4 bases; nucleotides not matched to a gene: 9. Germline V gives CDR1 MDHEN, CDR2 SYDVKM. The CDR3 runs to 15 residues. The chain's CDR3 is CASSPTGQGGTEAFF. As DNA, the CDR3 is TGTGCCAGCAGTCCAACCGGACAGGGAGGCACTGAAGCTTTCTTT.

The chain links TRBV10-3 to TRBJ2-7, with 7 bases that match TRBD2. From germline, CDR1 is ENHRY and CDR2 SYGVKD. V was clipped by 8 bases and J by 3 bases; unmatched bases: 7. This CDR3 has 13 residues. CDR3 amino acids: CAIAASGSYEQYF. The CDR3 DNA follows: TGTGCCATCGCGGCTAGCGGCAGCTACGAGCAGTACTTC.

The chain carries TRBV7-3 and TRBJ2-1, with TRBD2 identical over 9 bases. J lost 10 bases, V lost 2 bases, and 12 bases had no gene match. CDR1 is SGHTA, CDR2 FQGTGA, per germline. This CDR3 spans 16 amino acids. The CDR3 loop reads CASSLLVAGGRKEQFF. DNA for the CDR3: TGTGCCAGCAGCTTACTTGTTGCGGGGGGGCGTAAAGAGCAGTTCTTC.

V and J are TRBV29-1 and TRBJ2-3; D remains ambiguous. CDR1 SQVTM and CDR2 ANQGSEA come from the germline V gene. Trimming removed 4 bases from V and 2 bases from J, with 7 bases in between. This CDR3 contains 12 residues. In DNA form, the CDR3 reads TGCAGCGTTGGGGCCCACACAGATACGCAGTATTTT. This encodes CSVGAHTDTQYF.

The chain recombines TRBV10-3 with TRBJ2-3; maybe TRBD2 (5 bases). CDR3 size: 15 residues. Trimming left V 3 bases short and J 1 base short, with 11 bases between. Looked up from germline, CDR1 is ENHRY and CDR2 is SYGVKD. The CDR3 spells CAISDGSAGTDTQYF. CDR3 in DNA: TGTGCCATCAGTGATGGGAGCGCCGGCACAGATACGCAGTATTTT.

This clonotype has a single count. The gene calls are TRBV7-9 and TRBJ2-7; 11 nucleotides agree with TRBD1. The CDR3 loop spans 15 amino acids. The germline CDR1 and CDR2 sequences are SEHNR and FQNEAQ (reference sequence). V was pared by 3 bases and J by 3 bases, with 4 bases of the junction left unmatched. CDR3 sequence: CASSFLGQGVYEQYF. CDR3 coding DNA: TGTGCCAGCAGCTTCTTGGGACAGGGGGTCTACGAGCAGTACTTC. Full variable domain (rest looked up from reference TRBV7-9 and TRBJ2-7): DTGVSQNPRHKITKRGQNVTFRCDPISEHNRLYWYRQTLGQGPEFLTYFQNEAQLEKSRLLSDRFSAERPKGSFSTLEIQRTEQGDSAMYLCASSFLGQGVYEQYFGPGTRLTVT.

This chain connects TRBV18 to TRBJ2-3, with 7 bases aligning to TRBD2. The CDR3 is 16 residues long. The V segment lost 3 bases and the J segment 6 bases; nucleotides outside the gene matches: 12. Germline lookup yields CDR1 KGHSH and CDR2 LQKENI. The CDR3: CASSPRQRGAGDTQYF. As DNA, the CDR3 is TGTGCCAGCTCACCGAGGCAGCGGGGAGCAGGCGATACGCAGTATTTT. Together with reference TRBV18 and TRBJ2-3, the CDR3 gives the full variable domain: NAGVMQNPRHLVRRRGQEARLRCSPMKGHSHVYWYRQLPEEGLKFMVYLQKENIIDESGMPKERFSAEFPKEGPSILRIQQVVRGDSAAYFCASSPRQRGAGDTQYFGPGTRLTVL.